The TCR beta chain under discussion was sequenced for a study of technical replicates of blood from four donors. Profiling relied on immunoSEQ multiplex PCR, and the TCRdb table lists in-frame clones only, not all of them. In the table there are about 57,000 clones, 93% of which are singletons. The sequence was collected from a human donor in good health. Some clones in this sample may be carry-over from other donors' samples. The sequenced sample was PBMCs.

CDR3 DNA sequence: TGCGCCAGCAGCTTGGACAGCGGGACCACAGATACGCAGTATTTT. Residues: CASSLDSGTTDTQYF. The chain carries TRBV5-1 and TRBJ2-3; 7 nucleotides agree with TRBD2. The CDR3 has 15 amino acids. Germline CDR1 is SGHRS and CDR2 is YFSETQ. The V gene end was trimmed by 0 bases and the J gene end by 2 bases; junction bases not matched to a gene: 3.